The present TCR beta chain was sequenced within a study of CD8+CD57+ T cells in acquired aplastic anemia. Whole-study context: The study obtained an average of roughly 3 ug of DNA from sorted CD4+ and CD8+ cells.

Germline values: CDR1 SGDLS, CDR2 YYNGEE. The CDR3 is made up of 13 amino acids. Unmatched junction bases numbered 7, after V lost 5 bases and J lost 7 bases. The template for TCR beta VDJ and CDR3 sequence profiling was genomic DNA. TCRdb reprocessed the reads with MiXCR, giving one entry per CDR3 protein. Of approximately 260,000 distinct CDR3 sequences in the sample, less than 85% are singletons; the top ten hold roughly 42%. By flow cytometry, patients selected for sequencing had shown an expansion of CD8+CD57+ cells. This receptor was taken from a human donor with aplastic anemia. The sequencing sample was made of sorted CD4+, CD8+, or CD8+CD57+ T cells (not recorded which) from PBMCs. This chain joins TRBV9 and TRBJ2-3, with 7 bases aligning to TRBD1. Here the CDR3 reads CASREGGTNTQYF. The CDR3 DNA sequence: TGTGCCAGCAGGGAAGGGGGCACTAATACGCAGTATTTT.